This section outlines one TCR beta chain sequence together with its context. The sample comes from a study of patients and donors after allogeneic stem cell transplantation. Trimming removed 2 bases from V and 8 bases from J; junction bases left unmatched: 7. The CDR3 covers 15 residues. Germline V CDR1 and CDR2: MRHNA, SNTAGT. TCRdb ran MiXCR on the RT-PCR reads and lists one entry per CDR3 protein. Here the sample spans 150,000 to 250,000 distinct CDR3 sequences, about 40% being singletons. The clonotype was recovered from a human donor who was either an allogeneic HSCT recipient or a stem cell or donor lymphocyte infusion donor (not recorded which). It is not recorded whose cells these are; they may come from a transplant donor. The V gene is TRBV6-4, the J gene TRBJ2-1; the match to TRBD2 covers 9 bases. Sequences were obtained from blood, either unsorted or a sorted T cell fraction (not recorded which). The CDR3 DNA sequence: TGTGCCAGCAGTGACCTGGTAGCGGGAGTGGATGAGCAGTTCTTC. Its protein is CASSDLVAGVDEQFF.